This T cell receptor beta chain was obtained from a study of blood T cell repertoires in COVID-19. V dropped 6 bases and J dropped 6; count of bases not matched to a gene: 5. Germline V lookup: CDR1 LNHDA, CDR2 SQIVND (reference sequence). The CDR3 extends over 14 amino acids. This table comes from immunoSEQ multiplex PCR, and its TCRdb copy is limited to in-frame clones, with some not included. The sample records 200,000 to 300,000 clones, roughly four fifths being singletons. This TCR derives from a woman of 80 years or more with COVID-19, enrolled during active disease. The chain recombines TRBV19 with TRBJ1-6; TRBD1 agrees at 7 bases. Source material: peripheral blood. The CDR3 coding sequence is TGTGCCAGTAGACCCACAGGGGTTAATTCACCCCTCCACTTT. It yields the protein CASRPTGVNSPLHF.